One sample yielded the 30 T cell receptor beta chains listed below, sequenced in a study of T cells in Graves' hyperthyroidism and ophthalmopathy. RNA transcripts were the template for amplifying TCR beta CDR3 regions. A first-round RT-PCR of the TCR CDR3 used the HTBI primer set. One entry per CDR3 protein, called by TCRdb with MiXCR from the multiplex PCR reads. This table holds some 580,000 distinct CDR3 sequences, roughly 15% found once. Sequenced input: blood. These receptors all stem from a woman aged 40-49 years with Graves' ophthalmopathy.

This clonotype was observed a few times. The chain employs TRBV6-1 and TRBJ1-1, with TRBD1 identical over 7 bases. In germline, CDR1 is MNHNS, CDR2 SASEGT. J was trimmed by 4 bases and V by 5 bases; bases with no gene match: 10. This CDR3 is built from 15 residues. The CDR3 nucleotides read TGTGCCAGCAGTTTCCTGGGACAGAGGGGCACTGAAGCTTTCTTT. Its translation is CASSFLGQRGTEAFF.

The rearrangement uses TRBV27 and TRBJ2-1, with a weak D call TRBD2 (6 bases). The germline V and J ends were trimmed by 3 bases and 3 bases, with 12 bases remaining between them. Germline lookup yields CDR1 MNHEY and CDR2 SMNVEV (reference sequence). The length of the CDR3 is 15 residues. Here the CDR3 reads CASSLQTRYYNEQFF. The CDR3 region has the DNA TGTGCCAGCAGTTTGCAGACTAGATACTACAATGAGCAGTTCTTC.

This clonotype occurred a few times. This chain joins TRBV15 and TRBJ2-2, with 7 bases that match TRBD2. J was trimmed by 4 bases and V by 0 bases; bases with no gene match: 11. Per germline, CDR1 LNHNV and CDR2 YYDKDF (reference sequence). The CDR3 contains 18 residues. Written as DNA, the CDR3 is TGTGCCACCAGCAGAGATAGATGGGGGGGAACTATCACCGGGGAGCTGTTTTTT. Amino acids: CATSRDRWGGTITGELFF.

This clonotype has at least ten counts. The chain recombines TRBV7-2 with TRBJ2-3; TRBD2 aligns across 8 bases. Germline assignment: CDR1 SGHTA and CDR2 FQGNSA. After removal of 5 bases from V and 0 bases from J, the junction contained 4 bases not matched to a gene. The CDR3 loop spans 15 amino acids. This CDR3 reads CASSPGGRSTDTQYF. The CDR3 DNA sequence: TGTGCCAGCAGCCCCGGCGGGAGGAGCACAGATACGCAGTATTTT.

This clonotype was observed a handful of times. The chain couples TRBV19 to TRBJ1-2, with D unclear. The CDR3 is made up of 12 amino acids. Trimming left V 2 bases short and J 7 bases short, with 8 bases between. Germline V gene lookup returns CDR1 LNHDA and CDR2 SQIVND (reference sequence). Written as DNA, the CDR3 is TGTGCCAGTAGTATAAGGTTTGGTGGCTACACCTTC. Its translation is CASSIRFGGYTF.

This rearrangement joins TRBV2 to TRBJ2-7; D gene uncertain. The CDR3 contains 12 residues. The V end lost 3 bases, the J end lost 6 bases, and 9 bases lay between the germline ends. CDR1 is SNHLY and CDR2 is FYNNEI in the germline V gene. The CDR3 region is CASSEITAEQYF. The CDR3 DNA is TGTGCCAGCAGTGAGATTACGGCCGAGCAGTACTTC.

This clonotype was counted a few times. The V call is TRBV10-3, the J call TRBJ2-3; no clear D. Germline V CDR1 and CDR2: ENHRY, SYGVKD. The CDR3 has 13 amino acids. V was trimmed by 5 bases and J by 3 bases, leaving 9 bases between them. The CDR3 DNA follows: TGTGCCATCAGTTCTGGTTTTACAGATACGCAGTATTTT. Protein: CAISSGFTDTQYF.

This clonotype was counted only a few times. This chain connects TRBV5-1 to TRBJ2-2; D not certain. V was shortened by 2 bases and J by 2 bases, with 7 bases between the two germline ends. CDR3 length equals 14 residues. Germline V gene data show CDR1 as SGHRS and CDR2 as YFSETQ. In DNA, the CDR3 is TGCGCCAGCAGCTTTTCACCCAACACCGGGGAGCTGTTTTTT. Translation gives CASSFSPNTGELFF.

The V gene is TRBV9, the J gene TRBJ2-6; possibly TRBD2 for D (6 bases). Trimming took off 0 bases at V and 3 bases at J, with 13 bases between the two ends. The CDR3 is made up of 17 amino acids. Germline assignment: CDR1 SGDLS and CDR2 YYNGEE. The CDR3 protein is CASSVVYQGGGANVLTF. CDR3 sequence (DNA): TGTGCCAGCAGCGTAGTTTACCAGGGAGGTGGGGCCAACGTCCTGACTTTC.

The CDR3 bases are TGCGCCAGCACTTCCGGGACAGGGGTGCCATGGGACACTGAAGCTTTCTTT. It specifies CASTSGTGVPWDTEAFF. The chain links TRBV5-1 to TRBJ1-1; 10 nucleotides match TRBD1. The length of the CDR3 is 17 residues. V was pared by 6 bases and J by 3 bases, with 14 bases of the junction left unmatched. Germline V gene sequence: CDR1 SGHRS, CDR2 YFSETQ.

This clonotype was seen many times. V gene TRBV2 combines with J gene TRBJ2-5; D could derive from TRBD1 or TRBD2 (5 bases each). V lost 8 bases, J lost 4 bases, and 8 bases lay in between. The CDR3 runs 11 residues. In germline, CDR1 is SNHLY, CDR2 FYNNEI. The CDR3 loop is CASGAGETQYF. The CDR3 region has the DNA TGTGCCAGCGGGGCGGGAGAGACCCAGTACTTC.

The chain links TRBV6-2 or TRBV6-3 to TRBJ1-4; 8 bases are a match to TRBD1. The V gene's germline CDR1 is MNHEY and CDR2 SVGEGT. CDR3 length: 17 residues. The V segment lost 4 bases and the J segment 2 bases; nucleotides outside the gene matches: 9. The CDR3 DNA reads TGTGCCAGCAGTTTTTACAGGGGGAGAGCGACTAATGAAAAACTGTTTTTT. Its translation is CASSFYRGRATNEKLFF.

Many counts were recorded for this clonotype. The chain couples TRBV20-1 to TRBJ1-2; tentative D call: TRBD1 (6 bases). The CDR3 is 13 residues long. V gave up 6 bases and J gave up 5 bases, with 16 bases separating them. Germline CDR1 is DFQATT and CDR2 is SNEGSKA (reference sequence). CDR3 loop: CSAPSRTEYGYTF. Here the CDR3 DNA reads TGCAGTGCCCCGAGTCGGACAGAATATGGCTACACCTTC.

This chain uses TRBV20-1 with TRBJ1-2; 9 positions agree with TRBD1. The CDR3 is 14 amino acids. Germline loops: CDR1 DFQATT, CDR2 SNEGSKA (reference sequence). Trimming removed 4 bases from V and 2 bases from J; junction bases left unmatched: 5. The DNA of the CDR3 is TGCAGTGCTACATCGGGACAGGGAAACTATGGCTACACCTTC. Translating it yields CSATSGQGNYGYTF.

This clonotype was observed a handful of times. The chain recombines TRBV9 with TRBJ2-4; D not certain. The CDR3 spans 14 residues. The V and J ends lost 3 bases and 0 bases respectively, with 7 bases between them. The germline CDR1 and CDR2 sequences are SGDLS and YYNGEE. CDR3 in amino acids: CASSGGVAKNIQYF. CDR3 nucleotide sequence: TGTGCCAGCAGCGGTGGAGTAGCCAAAAACATTCAGTACTTC.

This clonotype has more than one count but fewer than ten. As DNA, the CDR3 is TGTGCCAGCAGTTTAGGACTAGCGGACCGTACCTACGAGCAGTACTTC. Encoded protein: CASSLGLADRTYEQYF. This rearrangement joins TRBV12-3 or TRBV12-4 to TRBJ2-7; the match to TRBD2 covers 9 bases. There are 16 residues in the CDR3. V gave up 1 base and J gave up 2 bases; unmatched junction bases: 6.

The V and J genes are TRBV7-9 and TRBJ2-7, with D perhaps given as TRBD1 or TRBD2 (6 bases each). Per the germline V gene, CDR1 is SEHNR and CDR2 is FQNEAQ (reference sequence). This CDR3 is built from 14 residues. The V and J ends lost 6 bases and 5 bases respectively, with 17 bases between them. Here the CDR3 reads CASSLTGGQDEQYF. CDR3 sequence (DNA): TGTGCCAGCAGTCTAACCGGGGGCCAGGACGAGCAGTACTTC.

There are many counts of this clonotype. This rearrangement joins TRBV10-3 to TRBJ2-7; 7 bases are a match to TRBD1. The CDR3 is 14 residues long. J lost 6 bases, V lost 7 bases, and 12 bases had no gene match. Germline-derived CDR1 and CDR2 are ENHRY and SYGVKD. The CDR3 coding sequence is TGTGCCATCAATACCGGGACAGTACGTGTCGAGCAGTACTTC. Amino acids: CAINTGTVRVEQYF.

This clonotype has ten or more counts. The rearrangement links TRBV6-1 to TRBJ2-7; 8 bases map to TRBD2. Trimming removed 7 bases from V and 0 bases from J; junction bases left unmatched: 8. The CDR3 covers 15 residues. In germline, CDR1 is MNHNS, CDR2 SASEGT. CDR3 sequence: CASIPTSDSSYEQYF. The CDR3 DNA sequence: TGTGCCAGCATTCCGACTAGCGATAGCTCCTACGAGCAGTACTTC.

There are many counts of this clonotype. The genes are TRBV20-1 and TRBJ1-2; D not certain. Germline V gene lookup returns CDR1 DFQATT and CDR2 SNEGSKA (reference sequence). V dropped 0 bases and J dropped 0 bases, with 11 bases sitting between them. The CDR3 contains 15 residues. Written as DNA, the CDR3 is TGCAGTGCTAGAGATTCGGGCAGGCCTAACTATGGCTACACCTTC. Translating gives CSARDSGRPNYGYTF.

This clonotype was seen a handful of times. The chain couples TRBV11-2 to TRBJ2-3; the match to TRBD1 covers 10 bases. Germline CDR1 reads SGHAT; CDR2 reads FQNNGV. With V trimmed by 1 base and J by 1 base, 5 bases remained unmatched. The CDR3 extends over 17 amino acids. The CDR3 DNA follows: TGTGCCAGCAGCTTAGCGTACGGGACAGGGGGCACAGATACGCAGTATTTT. Translating it yields CASSLAYGTGGTDTQYF.

Ten or more counts support this clonotype. The chain couples TRBV6-2 or TRBV6-3 to TRBJ2-5; D gene unclear. Germline CDR1 and CDR2: MNHEY and SVGEGT. The length of the CDR3 is 14 residues. The V end lost 8 bases, the J end lost 5 bases, and 18 bases lay between the germline ends. The CDR3 DNA reads as TGTGCCAGCCACAGACGAGGAGAGGTCGAGACCCAGTACTTC. The encoded protein is CASHRRGEVETQYF.

This clonotype was recorded at least ten times. V and J are TRBV20-1 and TRBJ2-1; D remains unclear. V lost 3 bases and J lost 4, with 10 bases in between. Germline V gene data show CDR1 as DFQATT and CDR2 as SNEGSKA (reference sequence). The CDR3 loop spans 13 amino acids. The CDR3 is CSARVSLYNEQFF. DNA of the CDR3: TGCAGTGCTAGGGTTAGCTTGTACAATGAGCAGTTCTTC.

This clonotype has at least ten counts. This chain joins TRBV18 and TRBJ2-1, with 8 bases that match TRBD1. The J segment lost 7 bases and the V segment lost 4 bases, leaving 9 bases of the junction unmatched. Germline CDR1 and CDR2: KGHSH and LQKENI. The CDR3 extends over 15 amino acids. The CDR3 region is CASSLDREMMNEQFF. CDR3 in DNA: TGTGCCAGCTCACTGGACAGGGAGATGATGAATGAGCAGTTCTTC. Full variable domain (remainder filled in from reference TRBV18 and TRBJ2-1): NAGVMQNPRHLVRRRGQEARLRCSPMKGHSHVYWYRQLPEEGLKFMVYLQKENIIDESGMPKERFSAEFPKEGPSILRIQQVVRGDSAAYFCASSLDREMMNEQFFGPGTRLTVL.

This clonotype appeared many times. This rearrangement joins TRBV20-1 to TRBJ1-1; D may be TRBD1 (5 bases). Per germline, CDR1 DFQATT and CDR2 SNEGSKA (reference sequence). CDR3 length equals 13 residues. Trimming pared 3 bases from V and 3 bases from J, leaving 11 bases between. The DNA for the CDR3 is TGCAGTGCTAGGACGGGACGGGACACTGAAGCTTTCTTT. It translates to CSARTGRDTEAFF.

This clonotype showed up just a few times. The J gene is TRBJ2-5, the V gene TRBV7-2; the D is unclear. The germline V and J ends were trimmed by 6 bases and 4 bases, with 12 bases remaining between them. The CDR3 spans 13 residues. CDR1 and CDR2 from the germline V gene are SGHTA and FQGNSA. The DNA of the CDR3 is TGTGCCAGCAGAAGATACACCATAGAGACCCAGTACTTC. The encoded protein is CASRRYTIETQYF.

This clonotype came up many times. The V gene is TRBV30, the J gene TRBJ1-3, with unresolved D. V gave up 4 bases and J gave up 3 bases, with 7 bases separating them. Looked up from germline, CDR1 is GTSNPN and CDR2 is SVGIG (reference sequence). The CDR3 length is 12 residues. The CDR3 here is CAWTKNGNTIYF. CDR3 in DNA: TGTGCCTGGACCAAGAATGGAAACACCATATATTTT.

The chain employs TRBV7-9 and TRBJ2-1; 8 bases are a match to TRBD1. CDR1 and CDR2 from the germline V gene are SEHNR and FQNEAQ (reference sequence). This CDR3 spans 14 amino acids. J gave up 4 bases and V 6 bases, and 5 bases lay outside the gene matches. The chain's CDR3 is CASRRWDRYNEQFF. CDR3 nucleotide sequence: TGTGCCAGCAGACGATGGGACAGGTACAATGAGCAGTTCTTC.

The sample holds many counts of this clonotype. The V gene is TRBV13, the J gene TRBJ2-2; 10 bases fit TRBD2. The junction had 1 base not matched to a gene; V was cut back by 2 bases and J by 1 base. In germline, CDR1 is PRHDT, CDR2 FYEKMQ (reference sequence). This CDR3 is built from 16 residues. The CDR3 here is CASSLRLAGNTGELFF. The CDR3 DNA follows: TGTGCCAGCAGCTTAAGACTAGCGGGGAACACCGGGGAGCTGTTTTTT.

The J gene is TRBJ1-5, the V gene TRBV7-9; no clear D. This CDR3 is 12 amino acids long. Deletions cut 8 bases from V and 7 bases from J, with 12 bases between. Germline CDR1 is SEHNR and CDR2 is FQNEAQ (reference sequence). This CDR3 reads CASGKVGQPQHF. The CDR3 DNA sequence: TGTGCCAGCGGAAAGGTCGGGCAGCCCCAGCATTTT.